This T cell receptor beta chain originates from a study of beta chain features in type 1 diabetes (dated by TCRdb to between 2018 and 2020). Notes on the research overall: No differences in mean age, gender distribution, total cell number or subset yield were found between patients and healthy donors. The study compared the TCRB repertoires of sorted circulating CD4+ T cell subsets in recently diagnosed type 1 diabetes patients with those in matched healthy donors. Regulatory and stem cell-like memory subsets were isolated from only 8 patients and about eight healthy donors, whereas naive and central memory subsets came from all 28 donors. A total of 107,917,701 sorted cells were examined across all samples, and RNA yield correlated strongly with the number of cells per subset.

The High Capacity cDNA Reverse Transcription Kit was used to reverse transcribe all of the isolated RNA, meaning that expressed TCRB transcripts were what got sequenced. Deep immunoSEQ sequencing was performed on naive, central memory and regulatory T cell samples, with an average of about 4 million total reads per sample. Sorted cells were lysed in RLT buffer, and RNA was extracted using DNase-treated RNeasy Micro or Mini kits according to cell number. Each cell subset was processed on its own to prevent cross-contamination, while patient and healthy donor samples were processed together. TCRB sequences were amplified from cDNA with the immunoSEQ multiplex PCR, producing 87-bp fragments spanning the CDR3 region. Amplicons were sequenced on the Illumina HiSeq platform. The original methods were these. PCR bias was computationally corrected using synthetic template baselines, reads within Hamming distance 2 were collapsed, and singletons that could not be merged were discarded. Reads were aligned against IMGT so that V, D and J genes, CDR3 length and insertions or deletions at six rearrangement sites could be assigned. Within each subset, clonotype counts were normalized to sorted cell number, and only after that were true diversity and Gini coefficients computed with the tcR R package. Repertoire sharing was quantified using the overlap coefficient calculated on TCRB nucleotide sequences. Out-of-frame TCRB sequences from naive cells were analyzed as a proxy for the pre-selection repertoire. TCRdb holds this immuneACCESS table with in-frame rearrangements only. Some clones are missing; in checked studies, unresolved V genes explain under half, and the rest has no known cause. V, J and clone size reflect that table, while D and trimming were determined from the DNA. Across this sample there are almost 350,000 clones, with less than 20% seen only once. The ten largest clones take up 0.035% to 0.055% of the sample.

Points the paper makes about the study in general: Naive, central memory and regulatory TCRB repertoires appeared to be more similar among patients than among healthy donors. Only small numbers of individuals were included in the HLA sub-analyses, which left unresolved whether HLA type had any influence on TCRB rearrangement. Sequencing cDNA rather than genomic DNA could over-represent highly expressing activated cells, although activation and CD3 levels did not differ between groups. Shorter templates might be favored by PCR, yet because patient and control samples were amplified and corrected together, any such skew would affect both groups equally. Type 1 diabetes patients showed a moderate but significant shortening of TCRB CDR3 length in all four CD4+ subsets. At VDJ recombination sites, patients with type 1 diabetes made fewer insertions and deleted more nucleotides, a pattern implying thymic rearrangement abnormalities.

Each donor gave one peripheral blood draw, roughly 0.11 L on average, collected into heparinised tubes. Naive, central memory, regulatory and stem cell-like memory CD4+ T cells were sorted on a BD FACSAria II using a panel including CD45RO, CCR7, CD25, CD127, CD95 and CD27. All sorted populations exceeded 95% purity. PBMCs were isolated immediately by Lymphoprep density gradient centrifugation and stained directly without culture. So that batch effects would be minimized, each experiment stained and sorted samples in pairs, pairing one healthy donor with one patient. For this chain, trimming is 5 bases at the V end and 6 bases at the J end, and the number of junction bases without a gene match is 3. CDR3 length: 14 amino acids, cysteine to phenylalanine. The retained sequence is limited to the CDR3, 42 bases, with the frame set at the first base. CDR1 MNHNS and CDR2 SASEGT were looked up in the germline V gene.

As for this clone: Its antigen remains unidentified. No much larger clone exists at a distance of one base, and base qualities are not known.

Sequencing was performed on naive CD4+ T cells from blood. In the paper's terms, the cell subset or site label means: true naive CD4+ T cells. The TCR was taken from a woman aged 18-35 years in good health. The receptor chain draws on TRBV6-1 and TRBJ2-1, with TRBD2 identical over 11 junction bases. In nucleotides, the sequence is TGTGCCAGCAGTCAGGGGACTAGCGGCAATGAGCAGTTCTTC. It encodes CASSQGTSGNEQFF.